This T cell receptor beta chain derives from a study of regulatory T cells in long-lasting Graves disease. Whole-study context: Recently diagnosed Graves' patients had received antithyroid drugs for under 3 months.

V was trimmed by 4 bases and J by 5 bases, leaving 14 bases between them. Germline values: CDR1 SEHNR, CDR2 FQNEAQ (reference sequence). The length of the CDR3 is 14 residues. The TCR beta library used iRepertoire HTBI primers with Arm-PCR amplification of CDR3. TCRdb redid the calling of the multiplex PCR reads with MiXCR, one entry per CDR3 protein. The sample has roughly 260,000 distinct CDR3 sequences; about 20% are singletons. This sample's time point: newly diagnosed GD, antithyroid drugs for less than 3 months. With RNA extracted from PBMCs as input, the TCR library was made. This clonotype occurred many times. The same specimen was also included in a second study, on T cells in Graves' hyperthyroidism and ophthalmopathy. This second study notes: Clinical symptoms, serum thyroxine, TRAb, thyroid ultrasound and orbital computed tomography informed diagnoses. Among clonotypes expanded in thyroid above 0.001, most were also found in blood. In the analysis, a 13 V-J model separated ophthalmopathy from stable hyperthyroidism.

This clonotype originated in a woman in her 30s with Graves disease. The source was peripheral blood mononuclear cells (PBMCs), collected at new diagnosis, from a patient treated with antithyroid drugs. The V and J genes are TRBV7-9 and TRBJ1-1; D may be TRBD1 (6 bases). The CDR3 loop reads CASSYGTRRTEAFF. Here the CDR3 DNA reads TGTGCCAGCAGCTACGGGACAAGGAGAACTGAAGCTTTCTTT.